Sequencing of this T cell receptor beta chain was carried out in a study of radiotherapy plus CTLA-4 blockade in lung cancer. Assay used: immunoSEQ multiplex PCR; TCRdb lists only in-frame clones, some missing. Of over 35,000 clones in the sample, roughly three quarters were seen once. This clonotype originated in a human donor with non-small cell lung cancer whose response to radiotherapy plus ipilimumab could not be evaluated. Sequencing used peripheral blood, obtained from a patient treated with radiotherapy plus ipilimumab.

In nucleotides, the CDR3 is TGTGCCACTCTACGGGGGACAGGTAACAATGAGCAGTTCTTC. Residues: CATLRGTGNNEQFF. The chain couples TRBV10-3 to TRBJ2-1; 8 nucleotides match TRBD1. The CDR3 is made up of 14 amino acids. Germline assignment: CDR1 ENHRY and CDR2 SYGVKD. J lost 5 bases, V lost 10 bases, and 10 bases had no gene match.